This T cell receptor (beta chain) originates from a study of OX40 agonist ivuxolimab in advanced cancers. Looking at the study overall: The patients got ivuxolimab, which is an agonistic anti-OX40 (CD134) antibody. Antecedent anti-PD-1, anti-PD-L1 or anti-CTLA-4 therapy was permissible, with approximately 44% having received some.

Autoimmune disease history or systemic immunosuppression led to patients being barred. Some clones are missing from TCRdb's copy, which holds only in-frame ones; the method was immunoSEQ multiplex PCR. The sample records about 52,000 clones, roughly nine tenths being singletons. This clone was seen a few times. The sequencing used CD4+ or CD8+ T cells sorted from blood, collected in a trial of the OX40 agonist ivuxolimab. This TCR came from an adult with an advanced solid tumor such as melanoma, head and neck, liver or kidney cancer.

CDR3 DNA: TGCAGCGTCATGAACACTGAAGCTTTCTTT. This sequence encodes CSVMNTEAFF. The chain carries TRBV29-1 and TRBJ1-1, with D unresolved. The CDR3 runs to 10 residues. V was cut by 6 bases and J by 0 bases, with 2 bases left in between. CDR1 is SQVTM, CDR2 ANQGSEA, per germline.